This T cell receptor (beta chain) was identified during a study of cytomegalovirus exposure and HLA in healthy donors. Turning to the study itself: Clustering assigned 81% of the roughly 400 genotyped donors to the Caucasian-associated ancestry cluster. Study-wide results and caveats: A later analysis reportedly found fewer N-insertions in an Asian-associated ancestry cluster than the roughly 700-donor mean.

Both 60 Vbeta primers and 13 Jbeta primers went into the PCR. Generated by immunoSEQ multiplex PCR, the TCRdb table keeps only in-frame clones and is missing some. The sample contains roughly 120,000 clones, 70% to 80% of which appear only once. As concerns this clone: No antigen is known for it.

CDR1 is MGHRA and CDR2 is YSYEKL in the germline V gene. The CDR3 is made up of 17 amino acids. Trimming took 4 bases from V and 0 from J, leaving 16 bases between them. The donors (healthy individuals) were bone marrow donors. The TCR originated in a woman aged 50 to 65 in good health and CMV-seropositive. The material sequenced was PBMCs. This chain links TRBV4-1 with TRBJ1-5, with D possibly being TRBD1 (5 bases). CDR3: CASSRGGGKVSNQPQHF. The CDR3 nucleotides read TGCGCCAGCAGCCGTGGGGGGGGAAAAGTTAGCAATCAGCCCCAGCATTTT.